These 25 T cell receptor beta chains were sequenced from one sample in a study of T-cell memory formation after mild COVID-19. TCRdb redid the calling of the 5' RACE reads with MiXCR, one entry per CDR3 protein. The sample records roughly 550,000 distinct CDR3 sequences, around 20% being singletons. Material for sequencing was PBMCs or a T cell subset sorted from them (not recorded which). The receptors derive from an adult woman who had mild COVID-19 (a few samples of this study predate the infection). Cell type and time point are not known.

CDR3 loop: CAWSIGTGNYEQYF. CDR3 in DNA: TGTGCCTGGAGTATCGGGACAGGGAATTACGAGCAGTACTTC. The chain recombines TRBV30 with TRBJ2-7, with 9 bases aligning to TRBD1. Germline V gene data show CDR1 as GTSNPN and CDR2 as SVGIG (reference sequence). The CDR3 covers 14 residues. V lost 2 bases, J lost 4 bases, and 6 bases stayed unmatched.

This clonotype was counted only a few times. This rearrangement joins TRBV3-1 to TRBJ2-5, with TRBD2 as a possible D gene (6 bases). The CDR3 is 12 residues long. Trimming took 10 bases from V and 5 from J, leaving 14 bases between them. Germline CDR1 reads LGHDT; CDR2 reads YNNKEL (reference sequence). The CDR3 DNA follows: TGTGCCATCTCCCGGGACTGGGAGACCCAGTACTTC. Translating it yields CAISRDWETQYF.

The rearrangement uses TRBV7-2 and TRBJ2-7; TRBD1 matches 7 bases. Germline values: CDR1 SGHTA, CDR2 FQGNSA. This CDR3 comprises 16 residues. The V and J ends lost 1 base and 2 bases, in that order; junction bases with no gene match: 8. The CDR3 nucleotides read TGTGCCAGCAGCTTAGAGACAGGGATCCCCACCTACGAGCAGTACTTC. It translates to CASSLETGIPTYEQYF.

J is TRBJ2-3 and V is TRBV11-2, with D perhaps TRBD2 (5 bases). The germline CDR1 and CDR2 sequences are SGHAT and FQNNGV. The CDR3 spans 13 residues. V lost 5 bases and J 8 bases, leaving 14 bases between the germline ends. CDR3 nucleotide sequence: TGTGCCAGCAGCGTGGGCGGGTTGGGTACGCAGTATTTT. Translated: CASSVGGLGTQYF.

This clonotype was observed a few times. The chain couples TRBV11-2 to TRBJ2-1; possible D gene TRBD1, 6 bases. V was cut by 5 bases and J by 5 bases, with 10 bases left in between. The CDR3 is made up of 13 amino acids. Germline CDR1 is SGHAT and CDR2 is FQNNGV. The CDR3 region is CASSTRTDNEQFF. The DNA of the CDR3 is TGTGCCAGCAGCACCCGGACAGACAATGAGCAGTTCTTC.

This clonotype was counted only a few times. This chain links TRBV10-3 with TRBJ2-7; 9 bases are shared with TRBD2. This CDR3 region has 16 residues. Looked up from germline, CDR1 is ENHRY and CDR2 is SYGVKD. V lost 2 bases to trimming and J lost 5 bases; unmatched junction nucleotides: 10. The CDR3 coding sequence is TGTGCCATCAGTGAGGATGGAGGACTAGCGTCGGACGAGCAGTACTTC. As protein: CAISEDGGLASDEQYF.

J is TRBJ2-1 and V is TRBV12-3 or TRBV12-4, with D tentatively TRBD1 (5 bases). The CDR3 has 13 amino acids. V gave up 5 bases and J gave up 4 bases, with 9 bases separating them. CDR3 residues: CASSTQEYNEQFF. The CDR3, as DNA: TGTGCCAGCAGTACACAGGAATACAATGAGCAGTTCTTC.

This clonotype came up a few times. V usage is TRBV4-3 and J usage is TRBJ1-1; D unresolved. Germline V gene sequence: CDR1 LGHNA, CDR2 YSLEER. There are 14 residues in the CDR3. Deletions cut 5 bases from V and 1 base from J, with 11 bases between. CDR3 amino acids: CASSTRAGNTEAFF. DNA for the CDR3: TGCGCCAGCAGCACGAGGGCGGGGAACACTGAAGCTTTCTTT.

The chain employs TRBV29-1 and TRBJ2-7, with D possibly TRBD1 on 6 matching bases. The CDR3 loop spans 14 amino acids. The germline V and J ends were trimmed by 4 bases and 1 base, with 14 bases remaining between them. Germline values: CDR1 SQVTM, CDR2 ANQGSEA. DNA for the CDR3: TGCAGCGTTGTAAACCAGGGGTCGTCCTACGAGCAGTACTTC. Its translation: CSVVNQGSSYEQYF.

This clonotype was recorded at least ten times. The chain links TRBV5-1 to TRBJ2-7; D is uncertain. The CDR3 has 13 amino acids. The V end lost 0 bases, the J end lost 2 bases, and 6 bases lay between the germline ends. CDR1 and CDR2 from the germline V gene are SGHRS and YFSETQ. CDR3 DNA sequence: TGCGCCAGCAGCTTGGAGGCAACCTACGAGCAGTACTTC. Its protein is CASSLEATYEQYF.

This clonotype was seen only a few times. The chain carries TRBV15 and TRBJ1-1; perhaps TRBD1 as D (5 bases). The germline V gene has CDR1 LNHNV and CDR2 YYDKDF (reference sequence). Trimming stripped 2 bases from V and 2 bases from J, with 15 bases between. CDR3 length equals 16 residues. DNA for the CDR3: TGTGCCACCAGCAGAACCCTGACAGTTTCTAACACTGAAGCTTTCTTT. Translating it yields CATSRTLTVSNTEAFF.

This clonotype has more than one count but fewer than ten. The V gene is TRBV19, the J gene TRBJ2-7; D unclear. Trimming took 5 bases from V and 7 from J, leaving 18 bases between them. CDR1 is LNHDA, CDR2 SQIVND, per germline (reference sequence). The CDR3 spans 14 residues. The CDR3 loop is CASSQAGPAWEQYF. CDR3 coding DNA: TGTGCCAGTAGTCAAGCCGGACCGGCCTGGGAGCAGTACTTC.

The V and J genes are TRBV7-3 and TRBJ2-2; no clear D. Looked up from germline, CDR1 is SGHTA and CDR2 is FQGTGA. This CDR3 contains 17 residues. V was clipped by 2 bases and J by 5 bases, with 18 bases between them. Here the CDR3 DNA reads TGTGCCAGCAGCTTACTCTCCGGCACGCTTGGGACCGGGGAGCTGTTTTTT. It is translated as CASSLLSGTLGTGELFF.

J is TRBJ2-1 and V is TRBV7-2; TRBD2 matches at 7 bases. The junction had 7 bases not matched to a gene; V was cut back by 1 base and J by 4 bases. Germline V gives CDR1 SGHTA, CDR2 FQGNSA. The CDR3 extends over 16 amino acids. The CDR3 bases are TGTGCCAGCAGCTTAGGTCCTAGCGGCACTTACAATGAGCAGTTCTTC. It yields the protein CASSLGPSGTYNEQFF.

This clonotype was observed at least ten times. The CDR3 coding sequence is TGTGCCAGCAGTGATCCCCCCCCTCTAGGTAGCGGGAGTGAAGAGACCCAGTACTTC. Translation: CASSDPPPLGSGSEETQYF. This chain connects TRBV25-1 to TRBJ2-5; TRBD2 matches 9 bases. This CDR3 is 19 amino acids long. Germline V gene sequence: CDR1 MGHDK, CDR2 SYGVNS. V shed 3 bases, J shed 3 bases, and the junction held 17 bases outside the gene matches.

This clonotype was detected a few times. The chain carries TRBV6-2 or TRBV6-3 and TRBJ2-5, with 12 positions matching TRBD2. Trimming removed 6 bases from V and 2 bases from J; junction bases left unmatched: 7. This CDR3 is 16 amino acids long. The V gene's germline CDR1 is MNHEY and CDR2 SVGEGT. CDR3 DNA: TGTGCCAGCAGCCCCTGGACTAGCGGGACACAAGAGACCCAGTACTTC. It encodes CASSPWTSGTQETQYF.

This clonotype was recorded a few times. The chain uses TRBV24-1 and TRBJ2-2; no definite D call. CDR1 is KGHDR, CDR2 SFDVKD, per germline. The germline V and J ends were trimmed by 4 bases and 0 bases, with 11 bases remaining between them. The CDR3 contains 16 residues. CDR3 residues: CATSDPAPPNTGELFF. The CDR3 coding sequence is TGTGCCACCAGTGACCCGGCCCCACCGAACACCGGGGAGCTGTTTTTT.

This clonotype turned up a few times. The chain links TRBV5-1 to TRBJ2-7; D might be TRBD1 (6 bases). Germline V gene data show CDR1 as SGHRS and CDR2 as YFSETQ. This CDR3 has 13 residues. The ends were cut back, 2 bases at V and 5 bases at J, with 11 bases in the middle. CDR3 in amino acids: CASSLGRGNEQYF. The CDR3 nucleotides are TGCGCCAGCAGCTTAGGCAGGGGTAACGAGCAGTACTTC.

This clonotype was seen many times. V gene TRBV27 combines with J gene TRBJ2-7; D ambiguous. V lost 0 bases and J 5 bases, leaving 14 bases between the germline ends. Germline values: CDR1 MNHEY, CDR2 SMNVEV (reference sequence). The CDR3 is 15 amino acids. The chain's CDR3 is CASSLSASWVHEQYF. CDR3 sequence (DNA): TGTGCCAGCAGTTTATCAGCTAGTTGGGTCCACGAGCAGTACTTC.

Only a few counts were recorded for this clonotype. V and J are TRBV25-1 and TRBJ1-2; TRBD1 might be the D (5 bases). There are 13 residues in the CDR3. CDR1 and CDR2 from the germline V gene are MGHDK and SYGVNS. Deletions cut 4 bases from V and 3 bases from J, with 9 bases between. The CDR3 DNA follows: TGTGCCAGCAGTGCCCCGGGGGACTATGGCTACACCTTC. Translating it yields CASSAPGDYGYTF.

This clonotype was counted between two and nine times. The gene calls are TRBV24-1 and TRBJ2-5; unclear D gene. Trimming removed 4 bases from V and 1 base from J, with 12 bases in between. From germline, CDR1 is KGHDR and CDR2 SFDVKD. CDR3 size: 15 residues. CDR3 residues: CATSDRSDAQETQYF. As DNA, the CDR3 is TGTGCCACCAGTGACCGATCGGATGCCCAAGAGACCCAGTACTTC.

The chain combines TRBV29-1 with TRBJ1-1; 8 nucleotides align to TRBD1. CDR1 is SQVTM and CDR2 is ANQGSEA in the germline V gene. V was pared by 1 base and J by 5 bases, with 6 bases of the junction left unmatched. The CDR3 is 14 residues long. CDR3 protein: CSVEVQGVGTEAFF. The CDR3 DNA reads TGCAGCGTTGAAGTACAGGGGGTGGGAACTGAAGCTTTCTTT.

This clonotype appeared a few times. V and J are TRBV2 and TRBJ2-5; 8 bases line up with TRBD2. The CDR3 runs to 15 residues. Germline V gene lookup returns CDR1 SNHLY and CDR2 FYNNEI. V was pared by 5 bases and J by 5 bases, with 10 bases of the junction left unmatched. CDR3 residues: CASSPPGGTGETQYF. CDR3 DNA: TGTGCCAGCAGTCCACCGGGAGGGACGGGGGAGACCCAGTACTTC.

This clonotype has ten or more counts. The chain couples TRBV7-9 to TRBJ2-3; possible D gene TRBD2, 5 bases. CDR3 length: 16 residues. The germline V and J ends were trimmed by 5 bases and 5 bases, with 20 bases remaining between them. From germline, CDR1 is SEHNR and CDR2 FQNEAQ (reference sequence). This CDR3 reads CASSTAGVLGGDTQYF. CDR3 nucleotide sequence: TGTGCCAGCAGCACAGCCGGGGTATTAGGCGGAGATACGCAGTATTTT.

This clonotype was detected ten times or more. V gene TRBV20-1 combines with J gene TRBJ2-5, with D possibly being TRBD2 (8 bases). Germline V gene data show CDR1 as DFQATT and CDR2 as SNEGSKA (reference sequence). Trimming took 1 base from V and 7 from J, leaving 25 bases between them. The CDR3 extends over 17 amino acids. This CDR3 is CSARGPLGREAGGTQYF. The CDR3 DNA sequence: TGCAGTGCTAGAGGCCCACTGGGGCGGGAGGCAGGGGGGACCCAGTACTTC.